Below, 3 T cell receptor beta chains from the same sample are listed, as sequenced in a study of blood T cell repertoires in COVID-19. Sequencing used immunoSEQ multiplex PCR; TCRdb keeps in-frame clones, though not all of them. The sample has about 280,000 clones; around 86% are singletons. What was sequenced was peripheral blood. These receptors originate from a man aged 45-60 years with acute or convalescent COVID-19.

The genes are TRBV11-2 and TRBJ1-2; D may be TRBD1 (6 bases). The V gene's germline CDR1 is SGHAT and CDR2 FQNNGV. With 1 base removed from V and 1 base from J, the gap between germline ends came to 13 bases. CDR3 length equals 16 residues. CDR3 loop: CASSLGAGQRNYGYTF. DNA for the CDR3: TGTGCCAGCAGCTTAGGGGCCGGACAGCGTAACTATGGCTACACCTTC.

J is TRBJ1-2 and V is TRBV29-1; 7 bases match TRBD1. V lost 1 base, J lost 8 bases, and 19 bases stayed unmatched. The CDR3 contains 17 residues. The V gene's germline CDR1 is SQVTM and CDR2 ANQGSEA. The CDR3 region is CSVEGGTADRLPGGYTF. CDR3 bases: TGCAGCGTTGAAGGAGGGACAGCTGATAGACTCCCAGGAGGCTACACCTTC.

The V and J genes are TRBV27 and TRBJ2-7; 8 bases map to TRBD2. V was pared by 8 bases and J by 3 bases, with 6 bases of the junction left unmatched. The CDR3 extends over 13 amino acids. Per the germline V gene, CDR1 is MNHEY and CDR2 is SMNVEV (reference sequence). CDR3 in DNA: TGTGCCAGCTCCCTTCGGGGGGGCTACGAGCAGTACTTC. Its protein is CASSLRGGYEQYF.